These 9 T cell receptor beta chains share one sample of origin, sequenced in a study of T cell responses to AZD1222 COVID-19 vaccine. Some clones are missing from TCRdb's copy, which holds only in-frame ones; the method was immunoSEQ multiplex PCR. The sample carries over 110,000 clones, just under 95% recorded once. The sample consisted of peripheral blood, taken after recovery from COVID-19. The receptors come from an adult who had recovered from COVID-19.

This clone was seen once. J is TRBJ1-6 and V is TRBV6-5; D gene ambiguous. This CDR3 spans 16 amino acids. Germline CDR1 MNHEY, CDR2 SVGAGI. V was trimmed by 0 bases and J by 6 bases, leaving 12 bases between them. CDR3 protein: CASSYSAGLGNSPLHF. The CDR3 region has the DNA TGTGCCAGCAGTTACTCAGCCGGGCTGGGTAATTCACCCCTCCACTTT.

This chain links TRBV6-5 with TRBJ1-1, with 11 bases fitting TRBD1. The germline V gene encodes CDR1 MNHEY and CDR2 SVGAGI. The CDR3 contains 15 residues. V gave up 8 bases and J gave up 4 bases; unmatched junction bases: 9. The CDR3 here is CASRSRDRGGTEAFF. As DNA, the CDR3 is TGTGCCAGCCGGTCCCGGGACAGGGGGGGCACTGAAGCTTTCTTT.

V gene TRBV7-3 combines with J gene TRBJ2-3, with D unclear. Germline loops: CDR1 SGHTA, CDR2 FQGTGA. The V end lost 4 bases, the J end lost 5 bases, and 10 bases lay between the germline ends. This CDR3 contains 13 residues. DNA for the CDR3: TGTGCCAGCAGCTCAGGAGATGTAGATACGCAGTATTTT. Amino acids: CASSSGDVDTQYF.

This clone was seen a few times. The gene calls are TRBV5-1 and TRBJ2-3, with TRBD2 identical over 11 bases. Germline V gene lookup returns CDR1 SGHRS and CDR2 YFSETQ. The trim removed 0 bases at V and 7 bases at J, leaving 4 bases unmatched. The CDR3 covers 15 residues. The CDR3 protein is CASSLVAGGKNTQYF. As DNA, the CDR3 is TGCGCCAGCAGCTTGGTAGCGGGAGGGAAGAATACGCAGTATTTT.

The J gene is TRBJ1-2, the V gene TRBV28; D is possibly TRBD1 (5 bases). The length of the CDR3 is 14 residues. Germline CDR1 reads MDHEN; CDR2 reads SYDVKM. V gave up 6 bases and J gave up 4 bases, with 15 bases separating them. CDR3 sequence reads: CASSSGRGVYGYTF. The CDR3, as DNA: TGTGCCAGCAGCTCGGGACGGGGAGTCTATGGCTACACCTTC.

This chain joins TRBV18 and TRBJ1-2; D gene unclear. In germline, CDR1 is KGHSH, CDR2 LQKENI. Trimming removed 2 bases from V and 5 bases from J, with 9 bases in between. This CDR3 is 13 amino acids long. The CDR3 region has the DNA TGTGCCAGCTCACCAACGGCGCAGTATGGCTACACCTTC. Translation gives CASSPTAQYGYTF.

V is TRBV5-8 and J is TRBJ2-3, with 9 bases that match TRBD2. The CDR3 is 16 residues long. With V trimmed by 4 bases and J by 1 base, 7 bases remained unmatched. Germline CDR1 is SGHTS and CDR2 is YDEGEE. The CDR3 sequence is CASSLVAGVGTDTQYF. DNA for the CDR3: TGTGCCAGCAGCCTAGTAGCGGGAGTGGGCACAGATACGCAGTATTTT.

The chain has TRBV28 and TRBJ2-5; TRBD1 matches 12 bases. Trimming took 11 bases from V and 4 from J; bases not matched to a gene: 8. The length of the CDR3 is 14 residues. Germline V gene data show CDR1 as MDHEN and CDR2 as SYDVKM. The CDR3 loop reads CAGRDRGHGETQYF. The CDR3 nucleotides are TGTGCCGGCCGGGACAGGGGGCACGGAGAGACCCAGTACTTC.

The rearrangement links TRBV18 to TRBJ2-5; D call uncertain. The CDR3 totals 14 residues. Per germline, CDR1 KGHSH and CDR2 LQKENI. V was clipped by 3 bases and J by 1 base, with 9 bases between them. The CDR3 coding sequence is TGTGCCAGCTCACCCCTGGCGGTCCAAGAGACCCAGTACTTC. Its protein is CASSPLAVQETQYF.